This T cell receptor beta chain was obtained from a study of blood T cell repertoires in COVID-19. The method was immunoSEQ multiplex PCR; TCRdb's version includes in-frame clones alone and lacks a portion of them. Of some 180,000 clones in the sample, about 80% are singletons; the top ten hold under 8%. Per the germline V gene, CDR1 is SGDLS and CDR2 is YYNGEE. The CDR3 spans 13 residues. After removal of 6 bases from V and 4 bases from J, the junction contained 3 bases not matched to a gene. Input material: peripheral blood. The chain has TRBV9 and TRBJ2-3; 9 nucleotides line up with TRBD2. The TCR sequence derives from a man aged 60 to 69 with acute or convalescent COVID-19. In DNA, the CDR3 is TGTGCCAGCAAGCGGGGGGCTTCAGATACGCAGTATTTT. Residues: CASKRGASDTQYF.